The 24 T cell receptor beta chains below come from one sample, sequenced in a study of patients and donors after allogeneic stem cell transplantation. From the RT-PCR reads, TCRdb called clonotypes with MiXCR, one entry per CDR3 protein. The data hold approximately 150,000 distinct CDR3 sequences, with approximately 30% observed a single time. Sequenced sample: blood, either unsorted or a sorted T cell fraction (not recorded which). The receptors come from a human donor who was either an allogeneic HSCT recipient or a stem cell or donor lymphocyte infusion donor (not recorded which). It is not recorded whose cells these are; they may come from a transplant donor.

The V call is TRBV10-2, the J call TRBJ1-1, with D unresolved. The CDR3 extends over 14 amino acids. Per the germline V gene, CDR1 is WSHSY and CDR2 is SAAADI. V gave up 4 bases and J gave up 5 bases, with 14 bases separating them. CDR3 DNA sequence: TGCGCCAGCAGTGGAGTTGAGGGCGGGACTGAAGCTTTCTTT. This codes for CASSGVEGGTEAFF.

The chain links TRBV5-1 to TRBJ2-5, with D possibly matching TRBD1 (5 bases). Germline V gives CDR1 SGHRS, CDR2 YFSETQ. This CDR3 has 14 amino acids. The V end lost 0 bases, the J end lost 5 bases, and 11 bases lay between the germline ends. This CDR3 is CASSLEAGWETQYF. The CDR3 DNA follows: TGCGCCAGCAGCTTGGAGGCAGGGTGGGAGACCCAGTACTTC.

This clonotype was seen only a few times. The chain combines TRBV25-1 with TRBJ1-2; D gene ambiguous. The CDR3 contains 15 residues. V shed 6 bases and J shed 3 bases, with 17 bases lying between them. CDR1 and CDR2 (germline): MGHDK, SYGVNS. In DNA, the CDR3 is TGTGCCAGCAGCCCTCATGGACCGCTATACTATGGCTACACCTTC. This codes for CASSPHGPLYYGYTF.

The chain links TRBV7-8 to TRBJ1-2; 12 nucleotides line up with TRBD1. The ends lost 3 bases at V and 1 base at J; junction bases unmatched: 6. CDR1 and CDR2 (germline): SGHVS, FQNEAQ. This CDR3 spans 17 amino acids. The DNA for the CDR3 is TGTGCCAGCAGCTTCGCCGGGACAGGGGGCAATAACTATGGCTACACCTTC. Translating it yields CASSFAGTGGNNYGYTF. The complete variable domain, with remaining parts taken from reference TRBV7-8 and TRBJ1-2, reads GAGVSQSPRYKVAKRGQDVALRCDPISGHVSLFWYQQALGQGPEFLTYFQNEAQLDKSGLPSDRFFAERPEGSVSTLKIQRTQQEDSAVYLCASSFAGTGGNNYGYTFGSGTRLTVV.

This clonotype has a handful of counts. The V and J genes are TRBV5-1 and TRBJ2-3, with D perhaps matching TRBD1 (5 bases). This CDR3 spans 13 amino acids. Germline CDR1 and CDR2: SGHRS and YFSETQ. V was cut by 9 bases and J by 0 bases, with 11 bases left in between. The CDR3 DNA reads TGCGCCACAGGGCATTCTAGCACAGATACGCAGTATTTT. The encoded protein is CATGHSSTDTQYF.

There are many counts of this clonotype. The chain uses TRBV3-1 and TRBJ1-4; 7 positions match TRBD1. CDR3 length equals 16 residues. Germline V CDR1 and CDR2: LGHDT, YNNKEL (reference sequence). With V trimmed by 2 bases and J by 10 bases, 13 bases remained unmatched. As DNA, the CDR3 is TGTGCCAGCAGCCAAATCTTTACAGGGGAGGGCGGAAAACTGTTTTTT. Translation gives CASSQIFTGEGGKLFF.

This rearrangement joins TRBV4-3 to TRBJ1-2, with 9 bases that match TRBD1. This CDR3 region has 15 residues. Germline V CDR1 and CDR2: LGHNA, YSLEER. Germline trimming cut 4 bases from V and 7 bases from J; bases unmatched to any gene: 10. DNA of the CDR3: TGCGCCAGCAGCCGGGTAATACAGGGGGCAAGTGGCTACACCTTC. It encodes CASSRVIQGASGYTF.

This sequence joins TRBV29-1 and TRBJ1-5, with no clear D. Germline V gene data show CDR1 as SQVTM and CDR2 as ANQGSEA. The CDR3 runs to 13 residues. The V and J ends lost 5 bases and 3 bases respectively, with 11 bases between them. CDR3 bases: TGCAGCGTTAGACTAGGTGACAATCAGCCCCAGCATTTT. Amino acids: CSVRLGDNQPQHF.

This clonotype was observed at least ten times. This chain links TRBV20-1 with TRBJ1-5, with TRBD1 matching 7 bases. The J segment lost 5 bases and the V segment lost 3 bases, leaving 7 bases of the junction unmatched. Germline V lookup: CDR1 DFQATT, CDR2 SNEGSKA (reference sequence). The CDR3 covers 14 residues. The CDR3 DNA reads TGCAGTGCTAGTAGGGGGCAGGGATATCAGCCCCAGCATTTT. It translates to CSASRGQGYQPQHF.

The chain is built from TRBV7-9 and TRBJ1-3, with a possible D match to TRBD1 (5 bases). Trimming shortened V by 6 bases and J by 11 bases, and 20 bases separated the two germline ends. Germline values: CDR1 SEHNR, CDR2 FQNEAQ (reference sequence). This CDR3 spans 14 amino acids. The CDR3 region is CASSYPRDRLAIYF. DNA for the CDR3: TGTGCCAGCAGTTACCCGCGGGACCGCTTGGCCATATATTTT.

CDR3 sequence: CASSGQGGYEQYF. Written as DNA, the CDR3 is TGTGCCAGCAGTGGACAGGGTGGTTACGAGCAGTACTTC. The chain uses TRBV2 and TRBJ2-7; 7 bases map to TRBD1. The trim removed 4 bases at V and 4 bases at J, leaving 4 bases unmatched. Germline V gives CDR1 SNHLY, CDR2 FYNNEI. The CDR3 extends over 13 amino acids.

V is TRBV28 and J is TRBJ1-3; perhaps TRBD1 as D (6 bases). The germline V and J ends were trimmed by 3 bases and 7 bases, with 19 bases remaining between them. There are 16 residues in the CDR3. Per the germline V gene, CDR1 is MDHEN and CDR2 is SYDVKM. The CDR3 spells CASSLDQGRGRNTIYF. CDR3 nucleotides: TGTGCCAGCAGTTTGGATCAGGGACGGGGGCGGAACACCATATATTTT.

The CDR3 sequence is CSARETSGINIQYF. CDR3 in DNA: TGCAGTGCCCGAGAGACTAGCGGGATAAACATTCAGTACTTC. The V gene is TRBV20-1, the J gene TRBJ2-4; 11 nucleotides line up with TRBD2. Trimming cost V 6 bases and J 6 bases; bases outside gene matches: 7. CDR3 length: 14 residues. The germline CDR1 and CDR2 sequences are DFQATT and SNEGSKA (reference sequence).

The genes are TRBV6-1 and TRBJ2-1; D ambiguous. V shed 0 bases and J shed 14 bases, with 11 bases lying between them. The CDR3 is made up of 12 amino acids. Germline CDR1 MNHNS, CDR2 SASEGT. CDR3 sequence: CASSEAFWTEFF. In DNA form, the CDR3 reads TGTGCCAGCAGTGAAGCGTTTTGGACGGAGTTCTTC.

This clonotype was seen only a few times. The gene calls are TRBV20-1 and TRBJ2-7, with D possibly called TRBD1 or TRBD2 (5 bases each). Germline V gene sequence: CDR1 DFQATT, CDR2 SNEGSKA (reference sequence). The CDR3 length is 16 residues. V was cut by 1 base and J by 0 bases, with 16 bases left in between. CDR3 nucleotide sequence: TGCAGTGCTAGAGGAGGGGTGAACGCACGCTCCTACGAGCAGTACTTC. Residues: CSARGGVNARSYEQYF.

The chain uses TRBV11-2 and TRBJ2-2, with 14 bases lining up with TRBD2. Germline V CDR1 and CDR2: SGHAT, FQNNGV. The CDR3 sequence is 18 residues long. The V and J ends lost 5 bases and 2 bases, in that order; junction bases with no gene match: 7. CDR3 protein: CASSPRLAGGLNTGELFF. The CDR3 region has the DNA TGTGCCAGCAGCCCGCGACTAGCGGGAGGGCTAAACACCGGGGAGCTGTTTTTT. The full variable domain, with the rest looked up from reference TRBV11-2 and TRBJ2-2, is EAGVAQSPRYKIIEKRQSVAFWCNPISGHATLYWYQQILGQGPKLLIQFQNNGVVDDSQLPKDRFSAERLKGVDSTLKIQPAKLEDSAVYLCASSPRLAGGLNTGELFFGEGSRLTVL.

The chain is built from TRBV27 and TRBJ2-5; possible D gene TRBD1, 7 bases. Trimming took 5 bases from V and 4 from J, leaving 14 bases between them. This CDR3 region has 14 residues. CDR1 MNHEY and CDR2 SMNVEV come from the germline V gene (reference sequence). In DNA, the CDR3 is TGTGCCAGCAGTCAAAGACAGGGAGGAGAGACCCAGTACTTC. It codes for CASSQRQGGETQYF.

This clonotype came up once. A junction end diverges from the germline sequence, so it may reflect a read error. The chain's CDR3 is CASSPLVNTGELFF. As DNA, the CDR3 is TGTGCTAGCAGCCCGTTAGTGAACACCGGGGAGCTGTTTTTT. The chain carries TRBV7-7 and TRBJ2-2; no reliable D call. CDR1 is SSHAT, CDR2 FNYEAQ, per germline (reference sequence). This CDR3 is built from 14 residues.

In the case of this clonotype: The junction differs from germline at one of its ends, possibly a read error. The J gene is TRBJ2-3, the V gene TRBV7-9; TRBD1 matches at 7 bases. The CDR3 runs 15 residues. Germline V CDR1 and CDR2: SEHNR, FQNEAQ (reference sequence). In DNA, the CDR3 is TGTGCCAGCAGCTCGCGACAGGGTAGTACAGCTACGCAGTATTTT. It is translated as CASSSRQGSTATQYF. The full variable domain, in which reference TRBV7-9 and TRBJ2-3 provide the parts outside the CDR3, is DTGVSQNPRHKITKRGQNVTFRCDPISEHNRLYWYRQTLGQGPEFLTYFQNEAQLEKSRLLSDRFSAERPKGSFSTLEIQRTEQGDSAMYLCASSSRQGSTATQYFGPGTRLTVL.

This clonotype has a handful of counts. This CDR3 reads CASSPVNQPQHF. In nucleotides, the CDR3 is TGTGCCAGCTCACCAGTAAATCAGCCCCAGCATTTT. The V gene is TRBV18, the J gene TRBJ1-5; no clear D. The CDR3 consists of 12 residues. V was cut by 2 bases and J by 4 bases, with 3 bases left in between. The germline CDR1 and CDR2 sequences are KGHSH and LQKENI.

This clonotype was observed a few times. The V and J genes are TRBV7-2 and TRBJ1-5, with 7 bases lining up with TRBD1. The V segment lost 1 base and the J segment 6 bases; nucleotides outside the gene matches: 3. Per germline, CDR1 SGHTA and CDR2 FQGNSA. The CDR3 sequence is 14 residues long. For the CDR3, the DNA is TGTGCCAGCAGCTTAGTGGCAGGGGGTCAGCCCCAGCATTTT. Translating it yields CASSLVAGGQPQHF.

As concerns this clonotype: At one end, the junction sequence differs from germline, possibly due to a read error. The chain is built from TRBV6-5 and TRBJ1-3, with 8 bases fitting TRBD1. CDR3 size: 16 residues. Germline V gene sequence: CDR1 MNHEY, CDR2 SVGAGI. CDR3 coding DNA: TGTGCCGGCAGTTCCCTGGGGACAGGATATGGAAACACCATATATTTT. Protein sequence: CAGSSLGTGYGNTIYF.

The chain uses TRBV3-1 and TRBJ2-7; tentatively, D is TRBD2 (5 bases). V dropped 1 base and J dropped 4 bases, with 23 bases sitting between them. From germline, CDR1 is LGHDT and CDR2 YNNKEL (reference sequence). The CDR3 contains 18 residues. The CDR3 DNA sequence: TGTGCCAGCAGCCAAGGGGTCAGAGCGGACCATAAATTATACGAGCAGTACTTC. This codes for CASSQGVRADHKLYEQYF.

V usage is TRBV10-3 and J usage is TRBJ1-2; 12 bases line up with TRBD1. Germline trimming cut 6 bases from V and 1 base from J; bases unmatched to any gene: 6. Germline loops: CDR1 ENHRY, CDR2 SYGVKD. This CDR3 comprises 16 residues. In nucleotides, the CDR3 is TGTGCCATCAGGCCGGGACAGGGGGCGGGTAACTATGGCTACACCTTC. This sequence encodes CAIRPGQGAGNYGYTF.